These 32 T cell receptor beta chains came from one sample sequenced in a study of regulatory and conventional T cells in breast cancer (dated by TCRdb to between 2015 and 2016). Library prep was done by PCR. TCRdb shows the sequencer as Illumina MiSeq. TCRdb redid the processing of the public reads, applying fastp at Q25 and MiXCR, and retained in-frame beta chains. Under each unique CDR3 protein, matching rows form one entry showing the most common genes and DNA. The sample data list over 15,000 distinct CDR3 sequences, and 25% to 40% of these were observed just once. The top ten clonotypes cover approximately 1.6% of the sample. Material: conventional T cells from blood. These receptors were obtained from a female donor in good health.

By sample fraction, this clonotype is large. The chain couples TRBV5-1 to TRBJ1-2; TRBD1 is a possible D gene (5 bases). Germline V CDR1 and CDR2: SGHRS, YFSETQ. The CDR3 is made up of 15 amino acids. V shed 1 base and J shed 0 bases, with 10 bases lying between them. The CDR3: CASSLRGASNYGYTF. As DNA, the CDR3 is TGCGCCAGCAGCTTGCGAGGGGCCTCTAACTATGGCTACACCTTC. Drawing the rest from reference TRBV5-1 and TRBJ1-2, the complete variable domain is KAGVTQTPRYLIKTRGQQVTLSCSPISGHRSVSWYQQTPGQGLQFLFEYFSETQRNKGNFPGRFSGRQFSNSRSEMNVSTLELGDSALYLCASSLRGASNYGYTFGSGTRLTVV.

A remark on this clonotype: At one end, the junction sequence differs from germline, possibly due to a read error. The CDR3 sequence is CTSSPDRGYSNQPQHF. CDR3 sequence (DNA): TGTACCAGCAGCCCTGACAGGGGATATAGCAATCAGCCCCAGCATTTT. This chain connects TRBV6-2 or TRBV6-3 to TRBJ1-5, with 8 nucleotides matching TRBD1. From germline, CDR1 is MNHEY and CDR2 SVGEGT. The CDR3 runs to 16 residues.

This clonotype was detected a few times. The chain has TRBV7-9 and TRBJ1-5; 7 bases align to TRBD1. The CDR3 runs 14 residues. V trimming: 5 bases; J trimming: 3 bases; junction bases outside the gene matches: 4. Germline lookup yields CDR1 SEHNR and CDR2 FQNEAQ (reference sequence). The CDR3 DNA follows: TGTGCCAGCAGCGTCACAGGGGACAATCAGCCCCAGCATTTT. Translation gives CASSVTGDNQPQHF.

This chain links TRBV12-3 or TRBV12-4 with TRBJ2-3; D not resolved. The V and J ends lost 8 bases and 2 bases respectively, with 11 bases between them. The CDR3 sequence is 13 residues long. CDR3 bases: TGTGCCAGCCGGCGGTGGGACACAGATACGCAGTATTTT. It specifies CASRRWDTDTQYF.

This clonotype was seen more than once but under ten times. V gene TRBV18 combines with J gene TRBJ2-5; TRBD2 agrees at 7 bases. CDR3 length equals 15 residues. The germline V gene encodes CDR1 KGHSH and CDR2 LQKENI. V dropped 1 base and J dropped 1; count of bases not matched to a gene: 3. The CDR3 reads CASSPLREGQETQYF. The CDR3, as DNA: TGTGCCAGCTCACCACTGAGGGAGGGCCAAGAGACCCAGTACTTC.

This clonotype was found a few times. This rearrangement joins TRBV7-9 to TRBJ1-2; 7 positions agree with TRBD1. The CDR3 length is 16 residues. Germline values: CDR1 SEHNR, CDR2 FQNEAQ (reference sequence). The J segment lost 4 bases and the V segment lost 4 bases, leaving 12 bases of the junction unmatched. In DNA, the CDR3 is TGTGCCAGCAGCTCCTCGACAGGGCCTTATGGCTATGGCTACACCTTC. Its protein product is CASSSSTGPYGYGYTF.

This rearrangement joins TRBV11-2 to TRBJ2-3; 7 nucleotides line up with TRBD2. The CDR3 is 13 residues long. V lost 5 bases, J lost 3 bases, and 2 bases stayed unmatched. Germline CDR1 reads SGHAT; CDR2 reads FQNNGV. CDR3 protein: CASSPAGTDTQYF. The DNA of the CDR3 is TGTGCCAGCAGCCCAGCGGGAACAGATACGCAGTATTTT.

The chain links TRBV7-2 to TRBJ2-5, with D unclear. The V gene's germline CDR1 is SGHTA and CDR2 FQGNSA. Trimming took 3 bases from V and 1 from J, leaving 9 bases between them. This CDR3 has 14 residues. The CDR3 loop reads CASSLVRLQETQYF. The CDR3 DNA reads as TGTGCCAGCAGCTTGGTACGCCTCCAAGAGACCCAGTACTTC.

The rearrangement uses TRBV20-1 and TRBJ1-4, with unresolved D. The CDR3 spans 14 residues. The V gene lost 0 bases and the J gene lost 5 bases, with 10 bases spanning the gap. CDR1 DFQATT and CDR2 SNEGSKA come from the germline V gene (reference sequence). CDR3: CSARDARQNEKLFF. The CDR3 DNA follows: TGCAGTGCTAGAGATGCCCGGCAGAATGAAAAACTGTTTTTT.

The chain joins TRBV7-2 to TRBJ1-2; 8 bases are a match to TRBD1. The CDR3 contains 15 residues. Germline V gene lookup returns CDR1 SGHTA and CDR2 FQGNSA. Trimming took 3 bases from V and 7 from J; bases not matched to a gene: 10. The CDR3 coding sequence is TGTGCCAGCAGCTTCCGGGACAGGAAGTCTCGTGGCTACACCTTC. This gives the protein CASSFRDRKSRGYTF. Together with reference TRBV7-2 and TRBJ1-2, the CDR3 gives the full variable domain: GAGVSQSPSNKVTEKGKDVELRCDPISGHTALYWYRQSLGQGLEFLIYFQGNSAPDKSGLPSDRFSAERTGGSVSTLTIQRTQQEDSAVYLCASSFRDRKSRGYTFGSGTRLTVV.

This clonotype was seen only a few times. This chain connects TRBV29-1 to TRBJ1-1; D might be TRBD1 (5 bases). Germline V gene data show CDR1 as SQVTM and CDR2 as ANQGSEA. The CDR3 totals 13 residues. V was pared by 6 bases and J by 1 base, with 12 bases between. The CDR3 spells CSVGPGGNTEAFF. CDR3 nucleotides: TGCAGCGTCGGCCCCGGGGGGAACACTGAAGCTTTCTTT. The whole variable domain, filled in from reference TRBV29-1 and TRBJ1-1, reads SAVISQKPSRDICQRGTSLTIQCQVDSQVTMMFWYRQQPGQSLTLIATANQGSEATYESGFVIDKFPISRPNLTFSTLTVSNMSPEDSSIYLCSVGPGGNTEAFFGQGTRLTVV.

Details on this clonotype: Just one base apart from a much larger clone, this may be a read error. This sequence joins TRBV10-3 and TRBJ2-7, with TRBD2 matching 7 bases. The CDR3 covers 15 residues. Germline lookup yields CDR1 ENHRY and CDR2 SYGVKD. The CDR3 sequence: CAISEGGGRGDEQHF. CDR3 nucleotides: TGTGCCATCAGTGAGGGAGGCGGGAGAGGCGACGAGCAGCACTTC.

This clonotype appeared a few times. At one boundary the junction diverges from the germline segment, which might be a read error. This CDR3 reads CASGNRGSPLHF. The CDR3 DNA reads TGTGCCAGTGGGAACCGGGGTTCACCCCTCCACTTT. V usage is TRBV5-1 and J usage is TRBJ1-6, with D unresolved. This CDR3 has 12 amino acids. Germline-derived CDR1 and CDR2 are SGHRS and YFSETQ.

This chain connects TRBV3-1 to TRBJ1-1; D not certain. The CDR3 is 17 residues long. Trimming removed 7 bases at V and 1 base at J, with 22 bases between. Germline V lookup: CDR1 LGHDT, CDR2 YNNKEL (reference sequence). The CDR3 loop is CASNHRLKDGQNTEAFF. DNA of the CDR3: TGTGCCAGCAACCACCGTTTAAAGGACGGGCAGAACACTGAAGCTTTCTTT. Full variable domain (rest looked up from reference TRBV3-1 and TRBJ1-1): DTAVSQTPKYLVTQMGNDKSIKCEQNLGHDTMYWYKQDSKKFLKIMFSYNNKELIINETVPNRFSPKSPDKAHLNLHINSLELGDSAVYFCASNHRLKDGQNTEAFFGQGTRLTVV.

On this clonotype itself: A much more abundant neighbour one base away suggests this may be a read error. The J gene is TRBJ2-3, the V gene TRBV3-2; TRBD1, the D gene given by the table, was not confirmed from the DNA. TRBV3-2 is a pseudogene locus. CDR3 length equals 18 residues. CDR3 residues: CASSQECGGQYNTDTQYF. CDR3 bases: TGTGCCAGCAGCCAAGAATGCGGGGGCCAGTACAACACAGATACGCAGTATTTT.

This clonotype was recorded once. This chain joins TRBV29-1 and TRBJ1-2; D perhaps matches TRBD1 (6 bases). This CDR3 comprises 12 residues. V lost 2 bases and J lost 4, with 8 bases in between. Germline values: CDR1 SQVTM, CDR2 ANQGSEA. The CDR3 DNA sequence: TGCAGCGTTGAAACAGGGACCTATGGCTACACCTTC. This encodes CSVETGTYGYTF.

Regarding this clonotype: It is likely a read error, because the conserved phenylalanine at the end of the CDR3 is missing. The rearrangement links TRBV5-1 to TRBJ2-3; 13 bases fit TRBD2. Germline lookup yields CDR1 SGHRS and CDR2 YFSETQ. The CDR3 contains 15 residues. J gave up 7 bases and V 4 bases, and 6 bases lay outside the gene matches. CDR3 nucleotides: TGCGCCAGCAGCCAGAGGACTAGCGGGAGTAATACGCAGTATTCT. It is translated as CASSQRTSGSNTQYS.

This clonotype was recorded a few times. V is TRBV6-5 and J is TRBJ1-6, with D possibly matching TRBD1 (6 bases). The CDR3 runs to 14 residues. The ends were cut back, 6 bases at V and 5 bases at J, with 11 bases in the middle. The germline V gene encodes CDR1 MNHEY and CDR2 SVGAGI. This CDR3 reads CASSPTGDNSPLHF. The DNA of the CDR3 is TGTGCCAGCAGCCCGACAGGAGATAATTCACCCCTCCACTTT.

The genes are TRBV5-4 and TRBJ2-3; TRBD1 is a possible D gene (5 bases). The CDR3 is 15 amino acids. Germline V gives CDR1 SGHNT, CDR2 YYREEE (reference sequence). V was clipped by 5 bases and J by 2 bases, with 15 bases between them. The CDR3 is CASRPDTINTDTQYF. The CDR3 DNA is TGTGCCAGCAGGCCGGACACTATCAACACAGATACGCAGTATTTT.

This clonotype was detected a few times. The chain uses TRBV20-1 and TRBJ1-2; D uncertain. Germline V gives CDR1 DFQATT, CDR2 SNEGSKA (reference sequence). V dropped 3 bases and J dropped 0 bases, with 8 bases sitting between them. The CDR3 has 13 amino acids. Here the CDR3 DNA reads TGCAGTGCTAGTACGCTGACTAACTATGGCTACACCTTC. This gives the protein CSASTLTNYGYTF.

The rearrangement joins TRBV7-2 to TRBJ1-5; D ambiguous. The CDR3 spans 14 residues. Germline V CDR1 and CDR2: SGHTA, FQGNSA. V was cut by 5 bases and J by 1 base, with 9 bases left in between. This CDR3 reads CASSPRGSNQPQHF. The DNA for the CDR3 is TGTGCCAGCAGCCCCCGCGGCAGCAATCAGCCCCAGCATTTT.

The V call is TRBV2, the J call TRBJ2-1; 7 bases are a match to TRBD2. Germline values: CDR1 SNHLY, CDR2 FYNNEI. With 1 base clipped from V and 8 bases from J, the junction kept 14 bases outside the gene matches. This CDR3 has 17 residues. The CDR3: CASSEVVGGGRDHEQFF. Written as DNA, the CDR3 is TGTGCCAGCAGTGAAGTAGTCGGCGGGGGAAGGGATCATGAGCAGTTCTTC.

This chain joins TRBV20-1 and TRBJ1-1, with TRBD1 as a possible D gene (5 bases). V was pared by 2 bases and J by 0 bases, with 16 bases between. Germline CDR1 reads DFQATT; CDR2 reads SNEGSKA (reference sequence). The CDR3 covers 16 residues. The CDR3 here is CSARTATGTLNTEAFF. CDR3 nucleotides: TGCAGTGCTAGAACCGCAACCGGGACTTTGAACACTGAAGCTTTCTTT.

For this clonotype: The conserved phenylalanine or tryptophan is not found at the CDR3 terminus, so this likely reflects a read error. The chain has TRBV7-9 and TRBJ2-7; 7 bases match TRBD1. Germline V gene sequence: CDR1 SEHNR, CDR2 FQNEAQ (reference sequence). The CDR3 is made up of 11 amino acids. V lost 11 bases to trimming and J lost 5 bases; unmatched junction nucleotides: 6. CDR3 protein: CASRQGDEQYL. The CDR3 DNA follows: TGTGCCTCACGACAGGGTGACGAGCAGTACCTC.

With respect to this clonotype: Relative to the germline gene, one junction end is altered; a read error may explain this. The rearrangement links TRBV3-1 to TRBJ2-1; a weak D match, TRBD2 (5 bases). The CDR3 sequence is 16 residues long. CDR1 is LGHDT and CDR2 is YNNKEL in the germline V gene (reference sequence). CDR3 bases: TGCGCCAGCCCGTCGGAGAGGGCGTTCTCCTACAATGAGCAGTTCTTC. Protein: CASPSERAFSYNEQFF.

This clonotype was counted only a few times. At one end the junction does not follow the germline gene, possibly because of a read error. The CDR3 reads CASNLMENIQYF. The CDR3 region has the DNA TGTGCCAGCAACTTAATGGAAAACATTCAGTACTTC. The chain links TRBV7-2 to TRBJ2-4; D is uncertain. This CDR3 comprises 12 residues. The germline gives CDR1 SGHTA, CDR2 FQGNSA.

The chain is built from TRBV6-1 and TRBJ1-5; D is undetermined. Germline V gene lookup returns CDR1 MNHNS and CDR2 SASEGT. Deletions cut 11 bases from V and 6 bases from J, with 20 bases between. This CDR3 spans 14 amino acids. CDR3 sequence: CACRLADLLQPQHF. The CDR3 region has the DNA TGTGCCTGTCGTCTGGCGGACCTGCTTCAGCCCCAGCATTTT.

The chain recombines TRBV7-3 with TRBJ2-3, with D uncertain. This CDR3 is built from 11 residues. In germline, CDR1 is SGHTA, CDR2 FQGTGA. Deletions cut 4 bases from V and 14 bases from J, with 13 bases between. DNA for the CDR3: TGTGCCAGCAGCTCGGCGGACCCTTTGTATTTT. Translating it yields CASSSADPLYF. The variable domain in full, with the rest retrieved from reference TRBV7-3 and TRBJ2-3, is GAGVSQTPSNKVTEKGKYVELRCDPISGHTALYWYRQSLGQGPEFLIYFQGTGAADDSGLPNDRFFAVRPEGSVSTLKIQRTERGDSAVYLCASSSADPLYFGPGTRLTVL.

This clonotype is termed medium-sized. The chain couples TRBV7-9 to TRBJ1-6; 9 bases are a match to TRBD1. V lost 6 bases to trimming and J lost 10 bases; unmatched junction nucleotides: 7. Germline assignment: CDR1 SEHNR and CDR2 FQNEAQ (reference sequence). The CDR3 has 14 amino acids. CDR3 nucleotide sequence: TGTGCCAGCAGTTCCGGGACAGGGCACTCACCCCTCCACTTT. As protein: CASSSGTGHSPLHF.

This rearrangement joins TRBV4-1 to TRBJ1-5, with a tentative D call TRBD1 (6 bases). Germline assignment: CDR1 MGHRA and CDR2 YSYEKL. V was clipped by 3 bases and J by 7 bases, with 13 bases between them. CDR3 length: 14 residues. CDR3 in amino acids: CASSHERDIQPQHF. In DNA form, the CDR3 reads TGCGCCAGCAGCCATGAACGGGACATCCAGCCCCAGCATTTT.

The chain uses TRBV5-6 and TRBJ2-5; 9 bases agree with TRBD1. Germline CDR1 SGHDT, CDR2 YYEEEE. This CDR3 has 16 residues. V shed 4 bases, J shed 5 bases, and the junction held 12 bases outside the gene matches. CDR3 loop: CASSPGPGTGKETQYF. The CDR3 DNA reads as TGTGCCAGCAGCCCTGGGCCCGGGACAGGGAAGGAGACCCAGTACTTC.

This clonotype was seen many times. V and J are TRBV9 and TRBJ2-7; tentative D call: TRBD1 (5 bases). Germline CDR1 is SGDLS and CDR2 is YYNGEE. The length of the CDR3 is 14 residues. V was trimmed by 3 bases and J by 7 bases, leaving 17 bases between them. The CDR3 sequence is CASSADSQYGEQYF. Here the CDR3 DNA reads TGTGCCAGCAGCGCCGACAGTCAGTATGGGGAGCAGTACTTC.